These 30 T cell receptor beta chains originate from one sample sequenced in a study of T cell responses to AZD1222 COVID-19 vaccine. Method: immunoSEQ multiplex PCR; TCRdb's copy keeps in-frame clones and lacks some. The table has about 120,000 clones, around 90% seen once. The sequencing used peripheral blood, collected on day 0 of AZD1222 vaccination. Receptors originate from an adult in good health.

This clone came up once. The CDR3 here is CASRTQFAEAFF. The CDR3, as DNA: TGTGCCAGCAGGACACAGTTTGCTGAAGCTTTCTTT. The V call is TRBV11-2, the J call TRBJ1-1; D unresolved. Trimming shortened V by 6 bases and J by 6 bases, and 11 bases separated the two germline ends. Per the germline V gene, CDR1 is SGHAT and CDR2 is FQNNGV. The CDR3 length is 12 residues.

The chain combines TRBV5-5 with TRBJ1-4; D is perhaps TRBD1 (5 bases). The V end lost 4 bases, the J end lost 4 bases, and 14 bases lay between the germline ends. Germline CDR1 and CDR2: SGHKS and YYEKEE (reference sequence). The CDR3 has 15 residues. CDR3 protein: CASSGAAGYNEKLFF. The CDR3 nucleotides read TGTGCCAGCAGCGGGGCGGCAGGCTATAATGAAAAACTGTTTTTT.

The V call is TRBV5-1, the J call TRBJ2-3; either TRBD1 or TRBD2 may supply D (5 bases each). The CDR3 consists of 15 residues. Trimming cost V 1 base and J 5 bases, with 14 bases left between them. CDR1 SGHRS and CDR2 YFSETQ come from the germline V gene. For the CDR3, the DNA is TGCGCCAGCAGCTTGAATGAGGGACGGCAAGATACGCAGTATTTT. Translating it yields CASSLNEGRQDTQYF.

This chain connects TRBV7-9 to TRBJ2-6; D is possibly TRBD1 (6 bases). V lost 11 bases and J 4 bases, leaving 12 bases between the germline ends. The CDR3 length is 13 residues. Germline loops: CDR1 SEHNR, CDR2 FQNEAQ (reference sequence). CDR3 in amino acids: CAATGKGANVLTF. CDR3 sequence (DNA): TGTGCCGCGACAGGTAAAGGGGCCAACGTCCTGACTTTC.

The chain uses TRBV5-1 and TRBJ1-4, with TRBD1 matching 10 bases. The germline gives CDR1 SGHRS, CDR2 YFSETQ. Unmatched junction bases numbered 4, after V lost 4 bases and J lost 4 bases. The CDR3 runs 15 residues. CDR3 loop: CASSVDRGLNEKLFF. The CDR3 coding sequence is TGCGCCAGCAGCGTTGACAGGGGGCTTAATGAAAAACTGTTTTTT.

Regarding this clone: The junction departs from germline at one end; a sequencing error may be responsible. The chain employs TRBV11-2 and TRBJ1-1; 7 bases are shared with TRBD1. Germline loops: CDR1 SGHAT, CDR2 FQNNGV. The CDR3 length is 15 residues. CDR3 in amino acids: CASSLAGQPVRIVVF. CDR3 DNA: TGTGCCAGCAGCTTAGCGGGACAGCCTGTTCGGATCGTAGTTTTT.

The chain combines TRBV28 with TRBJ1-1, with TRBD1 matching 10 bases. V dropped 6 bases and J dropped 0; count of bases not matched to a gene: 4. The CDR3 is 15 amino acids. Per the germline V gene, CDR1 is MDHEN and CDR2 is SYDVKM. CDR3 loop: CASSGTGVVNTEAFF. CDR3 nucleotides: TGTGCCAGCAGCGGGACAGGGGTCGTGAACACTGAAGCTTTCTTT.

In its sample, this clone was seen once. The chain has TRBV7-9 and TRBJ1-6; 9 bases are shared with TRBD1. The CDR3 length is 15 residues. The ends lost 4 bases at V and 5 bases at J; junction bases unmatched: 3. Germline V gene sequence: CDR1 SEHNR, CDR2 FQNEAQ (reference sequence). The CDR3 is CASSSGDRDNSPLHF. DNA for the CDR3: TGTGCCAGCAGCTCGGGGGACAGGGATAATTCACCCCTCCACTTT.

The J gene is TRBJ1-2, the V gene TRBV18; no clear D gene. Trimming removed 3 bases at V and 3 bases at J, with 14 bases between. The CDR3 sequence is 15 residues long. The germline V gene encodes CDR1 KGHSH and CDR2 LQKENI. CDR3 DNA sequence: TGTGCCAGCTCACCCAAACAAGGGAACTACTATGGCTACACCTTC. Its protein product is CASSPKQGNYYGYTF.

Note on this clone: A junction end diverges from the germline sequence, so it may reflect a read error. The gene calls are TRBV3-1 (or the pseudogene TRBV3-2) and TRBJ2-1, with TRBD2 matching 9 bases. Germline CDR1 is LGHDT and CDR2 is YNNKEL (reference sequence). CDR3 size: 17 residues. CDR3 DNA: TGTGCTAGCAGCCAAGGGGCTTTAGCGGGAGCCTACAATGAGCAGTTCTTC. This codes for CASSQGALAGAYNEQFF.

This rearrangement joins TRBV7-5 to TRBJ1-6; TRBD1 is taken as the D call from the table, unchecked against the DNA. TRBV7-5 is listed as a pseudogene. There are 16 residues in the CDR3. DNA for the CDR3: TGTGCCAGAAGTTGTACAGGGGGCCCCGCTTATTCACCCCTCCACTTT. It specifies CARSCTGGPAYSPLHF.

J is TRBJ2-7 and V is TRBV6-5, with D perhaps TRBD1 (6 bases). V lost 6 bases and J lost 4, with 13 bases in between. This CDR3 has 13 amino acids. CDR1 is MNHEY, CDR2 SVGAGI, per germline. CDR3 nucleotides: TGTGCCAGCAGCCATACACAGGGTTACGAGCAGTACTTC. Its protein product is CASSHTQGYEQYF.

The sample holds one count of this clone. The chain carries TRBV9 and TRBJ2-6; 7 nucleotides match TRBD2. The CDR3 runs 16 residues. Trimming at V came to 3 bases and at J to 0 bases, leaving 3 bases not matched to a gene. Germline values: CDR1 SGDLS, CDR2 YYNGEE. CDR3 region: CASSAGTISGANVLTF. The CDR3 coding sequence is TGTGCCAGCAGCGCCGGGACTATCTCTGGGGCCAACGTCCTGACTTTC.

The chain combines TRBV5-1 with TRBJ1-1; 10 positions agree with TRBD1. Germline trimming cut 2 bases from V and 0 bases from J; bases unmatched to any gene: 4. Germline V gene lookup returns CDR1 SGHRS and CDR2 YFSETQ. CDR3 length equals 16 residues. The CDR3 loop reads CASSLRQGALNTEAFF. CDR3 sequence (DNA): TGCGCCAGCAGCTTACGACAGGGGGCATTGAACACTGAAGCTTTCTTT.

The chain recombines TRBV30 with TRBJ2-5, with D hard to call. Germline V lookup: CDR1 GTSNPN, CDR2 SVGIG (reference sequence). CDR3 length: 11 residues. Trimming stripped 6 bases from V and 4 bases from J, with 9 bases between. In nucleotides, the CDR3 is TGTGCCTGCAGACATGGAGAGACCCAGTACTTC. Amino acids: CACRHGETQYF.

A note on this clone: A read error may produce the germline difference seen at one junction end. The chain employs TRBV6-1 and TRBJ1-6; D call uncertain. Germline assignment: CDR1 MNHNS and CDR2 SASEGT. The length of the CDR3 is 12 residues. CDR3 residues: CASRDTTTALHF. In nucleotides, the CDR3 is TGTGCCAGCCGTGACACTACCACGGCCCTCCACTTT.

This clone was counted a single time. The V gene is TRBV13, the J gene TRBJ2-7; D call uncertain. In germline, CDR1 is PRHDT, CDR2 FYEKMQ (reference sequence). The V end was cut by 0 bases, the J end by 7 bases, with 7 bases between. The CDR3 totals 12 residues. The CDR3 DNA reads as TGTGCCAGCAGCTTAGGCAGGATGGAGCAGTACTTC. This sequence encodes CASSLGRMEQYF.

This clone appeared once. The CDR3 nucleotides are TGCGCCAGCAGCCACCCCAGGGGGCGTAGCAATCAGCCCCAGCATTTT. Amino acids: CASSHPRGRSNQPQHF. The rearrangement links TRBV4-1 to TRBJ1-5; 8 bases line up with TRBD1. Looked up from germline, CDR1 is MGHRA and CDR2 is YSYEKL. The J segment lost 0 bases and the V segment lost 3 bases, leaving 4 bases of the junction unmatched. The CDR3 consists of 16 residues.

The chain joins TRBV4-1 to TRBJ1-4; tentative D call: TRBD1 (5 bases). The length of the CDR3 is 15 residues. The germline gives CDR1 MGHRA, CDR2 YSYEKL. Trimming cost V 5 bases and J 7 bases, with 17 bases left between them. The CDR3 sequence is CASSTDRGRGEKLFF. CDR3 sequence (DNA): TGCGCCAGCAGCACGGACCGGGGACGAGGTGAAAAACTGTTTTTT.

This chain joins TRBV9 and TRBJ2-3; possible D gene TRBD1, 5 bases. Germline V gene lookup returns CDR1 SGDLS and CDR2 YYNGEE. The CDR3 contains 14 residues. Trimming shortened V by 0 bases and J by 4 bases, and 9 bases separated the two germline ends. CDR3 sequence: CASSVVAGPDTQYF. For the CDR3, the DNA is TGTGCCAGCAGCGTAGTGGCAGGGCCAGATACGCAGTATTTT.

This clone was seen once. V usage is TRBV6-1 and J usage is TRBJ2-3; 9 nucleotides match TRBD1. V gave up 4 bases and J gave up 5 bases; unmatched junction bases: 22. Germline V lookup: CDR1 MNHNS, CDR2 SASEGT. This CDR3 region has 20 residues. Here the CDR3 reads CASSGLLEEFLQGAGDTQYF. In DNA, the CDR3 is TGTGCCAGCAGTGGGTTATTAGAGGAGTTCTTACAGGGGGCTGGAGATACGCAGTATTTT.

The rearrangement links TRBV29-1 to TRBJ2-7; possible D gene TRBD1, 7 bases. The length of the CDR3 is 15 residues. Trimming took 6 bases from V and 7 from J, leaving 25 bases between them. CDR1 is SQVTM, CDR2 ANQGSEA, per germline. In DNA, the CDR3 is TGCAGCGTCCGCAGGGGGGACCCGGGAGATGGAGAGCAGTACTTC. Protein: CSVRRGDPGDGEQYF.

This chain uses TRBV19 with TRBJ1-1, with unresolved D. CDR1 and CDR2 (germline): LNHDA, SQIVND (reference sequence). V lost 2 bases and J 10 bases, leaving 11 bases between the germline ends. The CDR3 loop spans 12 amino acids. CDR3 amino acids: CASSISGLGAFF. The CDR3 nucleotides are TGTGCCAGTAGTATATCGGGGTTGGGAGCTTTCTTT. The full variable domain, in which reference TRBV19 and TRBJ1-1 provide the parts outside the CDR3, is DGGITQSPKYLFRKEGQNVTLSCEQNLNHDAMYWYRQDPGQGLRLIYYSQIVNDFQKGDIAEGYSVSREKKESFPLTVTSAQKNPTAFYLCASSISGLGAFFGQGTRLTVV.

In this sample, this clone turned up once. J is TRBJ1-6 and V is TRBV7-8; D perhaps matches TRBD1 (5 bases). In germline, CDR1 is SGHVS, CDR2 FQNEAQ. The ends were cut back, 5 bases at V and 0 bases at J, with 14 bases in the middle. The CDR3 runs to 17 residues. CDR3 nucleotides: TGTGCCAGCAGCCCCCGGGGGGGGAGCTCCTATAATTCACCCCTCCACTTT. It yields the protein CASSPRGGSSYNSPLHF. Combining the CDR3 with reference TRBV7-8 and TRBJ1-6 gives the whole variable domain GAGVSQSPRYKVAKRGQDVALRCDPISGHVSLFWYQQALGQGPEFLTYFQNEAQLDKSGLPSDRFFAERPEGSVSTLKIQRTQQEDSAVYLCASSPRGGSSYNSPLHFGNGTRLTVT.

Concerning this clone itself: Other DNA sequences in this specimen translate into the identical CDR3. CDR3 DNA sequence: TGCAGCGTTGGGACAGGGGGCGGCAATCAGCCCCAGCATTTT. Translated, it gives CSVGTGGGNQPQHF. V is TRBV29-1 and J is TRBJ1-5; 11 bases align to TRBD1. The V gene's germline CDR1 is SQVTM and CDR2 ANQGSEA. The length of the CDR3 is 14 residues. V lost 4 bases to trimming and J lost 2 bases; unmatched junction nucleotides: 1.

This sequence joins TRBV5-1 and TRBJ2-1, with D tentatively TRBD1 (5 bases). V lost 3 bases to trimming and J lost 12 bases, with 13 bases between them. The germline gives CDR1 SGHRS, CDR2 YFSETQ. This CDR3 contains 12 residues. The CDR3 DNA reads TGCGCCAGCAGCTCGGACATATTCGGGCAGTTCTTC. Amino acid sequence: CASSSDIFGQFF.

V is TRBV10-2 and J is TRBJ1-6; the D gene is possibly TRBD1 (6 bases). The CDR3 covers 15 residues. Germline CDR1 is WSHSY and CDR2 is SAAADI. The germline V and J ends were trimmed by 0 bases and 11 bases, with 14 bases remaining between them. In DNA, the CDR3 is TGCGCCAGCAGTGAGTCGACGGGGGGCATCGCACCCCTCCACTTT. It translates to CASSESTGGIAPLHF.

The chain uses TRBV5-1 and TRBJ2-5, with 9 bases aligning to TRBD2. The CDR3 is 16 residues long. CDR1 SGHRS and CDR2 YFSETQ come from the germline V gene. The trim removed 3 bases at V and 4 bases at J, leaving 10 bases unmatched. The chain's CDR3 is CASSSRDSGRGETQYF. The CDR3 DNA reads TGCGCCAGCAGCTCTCGGGATAGCGGGAGAGGAGAGACCCAGTACTTC.

The chain couples TRBV5-1 to TRBJ2-3, with D tentatively TRBD1 or TRBD2 (5 bases each). V gave up 0 bases and J gave up 5 bases, with 13 bases separating them. Germline CDR1 and CDR2: SGHRS and YFSETQ. This CDR3 is built from 15 residues. The CDR3 spells CASSLGQQRGDTQYF. CDR3 nucleotide sequence: TGCGCCAGCAGCTTGGGACAGCAACGGGGAGATACGCAGTATTTT.

Comment on this clone: A read error may explain this, as a much larger clone is one base away. The identical CDR3 is also encoded by other nucleotide sequences in the sample. The chain couples TRBV27 to TRBJ1-1; 7 bases fit TRBD1. V lost 3 bases to trimming and J lost 4 bases; unmatched junction nucleotides: 2. Looked up from germline, CDR1 is MNHEY and CDR2 is SMNVEV (reference sequence). This CDR3 has 13 residues. CDR3 in amino acids: CASSFRGGTEAFF. The CDR3, as DNA: TGTGCCAGCAGTTTCAGGGGGGGCACTGAAGCTTTCTTT.